The TCR beta chain under discussion was sequenced for a study of technical replicates of blood from several donors. Using immunoSEQ multiplex PCR, the repertoire was profiled, and TCRdb retains in-frame clones only, with some absent. This sample has about 80,000 clones, with 94% found just once. This TCR was recovered from a human donor in good health. The source material was T cells isolated from PBMCs.

As DNA, the CDR3 is TGTGCCAGCAGTTTCCGAAGCTTCTATGGCTACACCTTC. This encodes CASSFRSFYGYTF. The V and J genes are TRBV28 and TRBJ1-2; D gene ambiguous. V lost 3 bases and J 4 bases, leaving 9 bases between the germline ends. The CDR3 is 13 amino acids. Looked up from germline, CDR1 is MDHEN and CDR2 is SYDVKM.